The T cell receptor beta chain described here comes from a study of blood T cell repertoires in COVID-19. CDR3 length: 15 residues. Germline CDR1 is SGHTA and CDR2 is FQGNSA. V lost 5 bases and J 4 bases, leaving 16 bases between the germline ends. Assay: immunoSEQ multiplex PCR; the TCRdb copy retains only in-frame clones and omits some. Found here are some 250,000 clones, approximately 83% of them singletons; the top ten hold roughly 30%. The sample consisted of peripheral blood. This TCR came from a middle-aged man with acute or convalescent COVID-19. The genes are TRBV7-2 and TRBJ2-3, with D perhaps matching TRBD2 (6 bases). The CDR3 is CASSLPVGDSDTQYF. The CDR3 DNA reads as TGTGCCAGCAGCCTCCCGGTCGGGGACTCAGATACGCAGTATTTT.